The clone carrying this TCR beta chain was observed once. The sample is drawn from a study of OX40 agonist ivuxolimab in advanced cancers. Sequenced by immunoSEQ multiplex PCR; TCRdb stores in-frame clones only, minus some. The data show 9,500 to 12,000 clones, around four fifths seen once. Germline assignment: CDR1 SGHRS and CDR2 YFSETQ. V was cut by 7 bases and J by 4 bases, with 11 bases left in between. The CDR3 sequence is 13 residues long. V gene TRBV5-1 combines with J gene TRBJ2-2; no definite D call. The starting material was CD4+ or CD8+ T cells sorted from blood, obtained in a trial of the OX40 agonist ivuxolimab. This TCR was recovered from an adult with an advanced solid tumor such as melanoma, head and neck, liver or kidney cancer. CDR3 region: CASGHTSTGELFF. Here the CDR3 DNA reads TGCGCCAGCGGGCACACCTCCACCGGGGAGCTGTTTTTT.